These 10 T cell receptor beta chains share one sample of origin, sequenced in a study of Ad26.COV2.S vaccination and SARS-CoV-2 variants. This sample's treatment: approximately 18 received Ad26.COV2.S at low or high dose, single or two shots; about 5 received placebo; per-sample allocation not given. Each sample was drawn 63 days after the first injection (of vaccine or placebo). Sequenced by immunoSEQ multiplex PCR; TCRdb stores in-frame clones only, minus some. The sample has around 300,000 clones; about nine tenths are singletons. The sequences come from peripheral blood, collected in a trial of Ad26.COV2.S vaccine versus placebo. These receptors all come from a person aged 18 to 59 who received the Ad26.COV2.S COVID-19 vaccine or a placebo.

The rearrangement links TRBV7-2 to TRBJ1-2; D not certain. Germline V gene lookup returns CDR1 SGHTA and CDR2 FQGNSA. The CDR3 totals 14 residues. V lost 2 bases, J lost 0 bases, and 7 bases lay in between. In nucleotides, the CDR3 is TGTGCCAGCAGCTTATATGGCTCTAACTATGGCTACACCTTC. Amino acids: CASSLYGSNYGYTF.

The genes are TRBV4-3 and TRBJ1-2; D unclear. Germline loops: CDR1 LGHNA, CDR2 YSLEER. V lost 0 bases to trimming and J lost 2 bases, with 7 bases between them. This CDR3 is 14 amino acids long. The CDR3 bases are TGCGCCAGCAGCCAAGAGTTGCCAAACTATGGCTACACCTTC. Translating gives CASSQELPNYGYTF.

V gene TRBV5-4 combines with J gene TRBJ2-5, with D possibly being TRBD2 (5 bases). The V gene's germline CDR1 is SGHNT and CDR2 YYREEE (reference sequence). This CDR3 contains 13 residues. Trimming took off 3 bases at V and 7 bases at J, with 13 bases between the two ends. The CDR3 loop is CASSSPRAGTQYF. For the CDR3, the DNA is TGTGCCAGCAGCTCCCCTAGGGCGGGGACCCAGTACTTC.

This clone was detected once. The chain recombines TRBV18 with TRBJ2-5, with D perhaps matching TRBD1 (5 bases). Trimming removed 0 bases from V and 3 bases from J, with 14 bases in between. The CDR3 contains 16 residues. Germline V CDR1 and CDR2: KGHSH, LQKENI. CDR3 in DNA: TGTGCCAGCTCACCACCGATGAGTCAGGGAAAAGAGACCCAGTACTTC. Translation: CASSPPMSQGKETQYF.

The rearrangement links TRBV24-1 to TRBJ2-1, with no clear D. The CDR3 extends over 14 amino acids. V gave up 0 bases and J gave up 8 bases, with 10 bases separating them. Germline V CDR1 and CDR2: KGHDR, SFDVKD. In nucleotides, the CDR3 is TGTGCCACCAGTGATTTGGGAAACCGCGATGAGCAGTTCTTC. It specifies CATSDLGNRDEQFF.

This clone was counted a few times. For the CDR3, the DNA is TGTGCCAGTAGTATAAATCCCCGGTATCAAAACACTGAAGCTTTCTTT. Its translation is CASSINPRYQNTEAFF. The chain links TRBV19 to TRBJ1-1; D unclear. Trimming took 2 bases from V and 2 from J, leaving 15 bases between them. Germline-derived CDR1 and CDR2 are LNHDA and SQIVND (reference sequence). There are 16 residues in the CDR3.

The chain is built from TRBV4-3 and TRBJ1-1; maybe TRBD1 (5 bases). V lost 0 bases and J lost 0, with 11 bases in between. Germline-derived CDR1 and CDR2 are LGHNA and YSLEER. The CDR3 contains 16 residues. In DNA, the CDR3 is TGCGCCAGCAGCCAAGAAGGGAGAGGGGTGAACACTGAAGCTTTCTTT. The encoded protein is CASSQEGRGVNTEAFF.

This chain connects TRBV11-2 to TRBJ2-3; D is unclear. This CDR3 is built from 12 residues. Germline CDR1 reads SGHAT; CDR2 reads FQNNGV. The V end lost 5 bases, the J end lost 5 bases, and 8 bases lay between the germline ends. CDR3 sequence reads: CASSDTVDTQYF. Written as DNA, the CDR3 is TGTGCCAGCAGCGATACAGTAGATACGCAGTATTTT.

In its sample, this clone was seen once. V and J are TRBV5-1 and TRBJ1-1; 8 bases map to TRBD1. The trim removed 5 bases at V and 4 bases at J, leaving 4 bases unmatched. The CDR3 is made up of 13 amino acids. From germline, CDR1 is SGHRS and CDR2 YFSETQ. The CDR3 region is CASSWTGITEAFF. The CDR3 nucleotides read TGCGCCAGCAGTTGGACAGGGATCACTGAAGCTTTCTTT. The entire variable domain, with the rest obtained from reference TRBV5-1 and TRBJ1-1, is as follows: KAGVTQTPRYLIKTRGQQVTLSCSPISGHRSVSWYQQTPGQGLQFLFEYFSETQRNKGNFPGRFSGRQFSNSRSEMNVSTLELGDSALYLCASSWTGITEAFFGQGTRLTVV.

This chain uses TRBV6-5 with TRBJ2-1; 10 nucleotides line up with TRBD1. This CDR3 has 14 amino acids. With 4 bases clipped from V and 4 bases from J, the junction kept 1 base outside the gene matches. Germline V CDR1 and CDR2: MNHEY, SVGAGI. The CDR3 spells CASSLDRGYNEQFF. CDR3 nucleotides: TGTGCCAGCAGTTTGGACAGGGGGTACAATGAGCAGTTCTTC.